This paragraph covers one T cell receptor (beta chain) sequence. The antigen is unknown. This CDR3 has 15 amino acids. The V gene lost 3 bases and the J gene lost 6 bases, with 14 bases spanning the gap. Germline V lookup: CDR1 MNHEY, CDR2 SMNVEV (reference sequence). The data were obtained in a study of shared clonotypes between healthy human individuals. Whole-study context: The study used three CD4 naive, three CD4 memory, two CD8 naive and one CD8 memory plate per donor.

The study, taken as a whole, reports: Researchers sampled blood only, noting tissue repertoires likely differ.

CD45RO negativity and positive selection for CCR7 defined naive CD8 cells, a population that excluded terminally differentiated effector memory CD45RA+ cells. Once extracted for a subset, genomic DNA was divided evenly among several immunoSEQ plates. Sequencing was performed with immunoSEQ multiplex PCR; in TCRdb, only in-frame clones are kept and a portion is missing. Found here are 1.5 million to 2.5 million clones, approximately 95% of them singletons; the top ten hold 0.95% to 1.5%. Sequenced input: naive CD8+ T cells sorted from blood. The chain recombines TRBV27 with TRBJ2-2; maybe TRBD2 (6 bases). This receptor was identified in a man between 18 and 29 years old in good health. The CDR3 sequence is CASSFGAGGAGELFF. The CDR3 nucleotides are TGTGCCAGCAGTTTTGGGGCCGGGGGTGCCGGGGAGCTGTTTTTT.